The 20 T cell receptor beta chains in this list originate from one sample, sequenced in a study of CD8+ T cells in alopecia areata (dated by TCRdb to the late 2010s). The library was produced with the immunoSEQ multiplex PCR assay. To provide template for TCR sequencing, every sample had RNA extracted and reverse transcribed into cDNA. TCRdb retrieved this table from immuneACCESS and kept in-frame rearrangements only. Not all clones are present; in checked studies, unresolved V genes account for under half, and no reason is known for the remainder. In this sample the table shows 120,000 or so clones, roughly 50% of which occur a single time. The ten biggest clones cover roughly 10% of the sample. The sequenced sample consisted of NKG2D-low CD8+ T cells sorted from blood. Reading the label with the study, this specimen's cell subset or site is: sorted CD8+ NKG2D-low blood T cells. All receptors come from a human donor with alopecia areata.

The chain combines TRBV27 with TRBJ2-7, with D hard to call. V was pared by 8 bases and J by 5 bases, with 10 bases between. Germline assignment: CDR1 MNHEY and CDR2 SMNVEV (reference sequence). The CDR3 spans 11 residues. Here the CDR3 DNA reads TGTGCCAGCTCCATTGGGGACGAGCAGTACTTC. This encodes CASSIGDEQYF.

This clone was seen a few times. The chain has TRBV11-2 and TRBJ2-7; D gene ambiguous. This CDR3 is built from 12 residues. The V end was cut by 1 base, the J end by 4 bases, with 5 bases between. CDR1 and CDR2 (germline): SGHAT, FQNNGV. The CDR3 region is CASSLGWYEQYF. The CDR3 DNA follows: TGTGCCAGCAGCTTAGGGTGGTACGAGCAGTACTTC.

This clone was detected a few times. V and J are TRBV29-1 and TRBJ2-7; D ambiguous. The V end lost 6 bases, the J end lost 4 bases, and 10 bases lay between the germline ends. CDR3 length: 11 amino acids. The germline V gene encodes CDR1 SQVTM and CDR2 ANQGSEA. The CDR3 is CSVLSSYEQYF. The CDR3 nucleotides read TGCAGCGTCCTCTCTTCGTACGAGCAGTACTTC.

This chain uses TRBV29-1 with TRBJ2-5, with D perhaps matching TRBD2 (5 bases). The CDR3 runs 12 residues. V was clipped by 6 bases and J by 5 bases, with 13 bases between them. CDR1 SQVTM and CDR2 ANQGSEA come from the germline V gene. CDR3 bases: TGCAGCGTAGTGGGTAGCGAGGAGACCCAGTACTTC. Translation: CSVVGSEETQYF.

This clone showed up just a few times. The V and J genes are TRBV29-1 and TRBJ2-2; unclear D gene. The ends were cut back, 5 bases at V and 5 bases at J, with 9 bases in the middle. Germline CDR1 and CDR2: SQVTM and ANQGSEA. CDR3 length equals 12 residues. The CDR3 sequence is CSVQGSTGELFF. The CDR3 coding sequence is TGCAGCGTTCAAGGCTCGACCGGGGAGCTGTTTTTT.

This chain joins TRBV7-2 and TRBJ2-2; unclear D gene. The CDR3 extends over 13 amino acids. V was shortened by 1 base and J by 6 bases, with 6 bases between the two germline ends. CDR1 SGHTA and CDR2 FQGNSA come from the germline V gene. CDR3 region: CASSLVGPGELFF. The CDR3 DNA sequence: TGTGCCAGCAGCTTAGTTGGTCCCGGGGAGCTGTTTTTT.

The chain has TRBV28 and TRBJ2-7; D ambiguous. The CDR3 totals 12 residues. Germline-derived CDR1 and CDR2 are MDHEN and SYDVKM. Deletions cut 5 bases from V and 3 bases from J, with 8 bases between. CDR3 sequence (DNA): TGTGCCAGCAGTCTTCCAGACTACGAGCAGTACTTC. As protein: CASSLPDYEQYF.

The rearrangement joins TRBV30 to TRBJ2-3; 14 bases fit TRBD2. Unmatched junction bases numbered 2, after V lost 0 bases and J lost 3 bases. The CDR3 length is 16 residues. Germline V gene data show CDR1 as GTSNPN and CDR2 as SVGIG (reference sequence). The CDR3 protein is CAWSVGTSGGTDTQYF. In nucleotides, the CDR3 is TGTGCCTGGAGTGTCGGGACTAGCGGGGGAACAGATACGCAGTATTTT.

This clone was detected only a few times. This rearrangement joins TRBV6-1 to TRBJ1-1, with D possibly matching TRBD1 (5 bases). V was shortened by 3 bases and J by 1 base, with 6 bases between the two germline ends. Germline V gives CDR1 MNHNS, CDR2 SASEGT. The CDR3 extends over 13 amino acids. The CDR3 DNA reads as TGTGCCAGCAGTGACAGGGCGAACACTGAAGCTTTCTTT. Its translation is CASSDRANTEAFF.

The chain joins TRBV29-1 to TRBJ2-7; 10 nucleotides line up with TRBD1. This CDR3 has 12 residues. The J segment lost 5 bases and the V segment lost 7 bases, leaving 5 bases of the junction unmatched. Looked up from germline, CDR1 is SQVTM and CDR2 is ANQGSEA. CDR3 sequence: CSAWTGGHEQYF. In DNA, the CDR3 is TGCAGCGCCTGGACAGGGGGTCACGAGCAGTACTTC.

The chain links TRBV7-2 to TRBJ2-3; 16 nucleotides line up with TRBD2. Germline V gives CDR1 SGHTA, CDR2 FQGNSA. The CDR3 is 19 residues long. Unmatched junction bases numbered 9, after V lost 6 bases and J lost 0 bases. This CDR3 is CASRRPGLAGGASTDTQYF. Here the CDR3 DNA reads TGTGCCAGCAGGCGGCCGGGACTAGCGGGAGGGGCCAGCACAGATACGCAGTATTTT.

Here the CDR3 DNA reads TGTGCCAGCAGTGAAATGTGGCAGAGCTCCTACAATGAGCAGTTCTTC. Its translation is CASSEMWQSSYNEQFF. This chain connects TRBV2 to TRBJ2-1; D gene unclear. The germline V gene has CDR1 SNHLY and CDR2 FYNNEI. This CDR3 has 16 residues. The V end lost 2 bases, the J end lost 0 bases, and 11 bases lay between the germline ends.

The genes are TRBV7-9 and TRBJ2-7; D is uncertain. The V gene lost 5 bases and the J gene lost 3 bases, with 8 bases spanning the gap. The CDR3 has 12 residues. Per the germline V gene, CDR1 is SEHNR and CDR2 is FQNEAQ (reference sequence). Here the CDR3 reads CASSRQDYEQYF. Here the CDR3 DNA reads TGTGCCAGCAGCAGACAAGACTACGAGCAGTACTTC.

The rearrangement uses TRBV29-1 and TRBJ2-7, with 10 bases matching TRBD2. CDR1 is SQVTM and CDR2 is ANQGSEA in the germline V gene. V shed 4 bases and J 3 bases; nucleotides not matched to a gene: 6. The CDR3 length is 14 residues. CDR3 loop: CSVVLAGKRYEQYF. The CDR3 DNA follows: TGCAGCGTTGTACTAGCGGGAAAGCGCTACGAGCAGTACTTC.

The chain has TRBV6-5 and TRBJ2-7; D gene ambiguous. V lost 6 bases, J lost 3 bases, and 12 bases lay in between. In germline, CDR1 is MNHEY, CDR2 SVGAGI. This CDR3 region has 13 residues. The CDR3 region is CASSPKESYEQYF. The DNA of the CDR3 is TGTGCCAGCAGCCCAAAAGAGAGCTACGAGCAGTACTTC.

This clone was seen a few times. The chain has TRBV27 and TRBJ2-6; no reliable D call. This CDR3 is 16 amino acids long. V lost 5 bases and J lost 0, with 11 bases in between. Germline-derived CDR1 and CDR2 are MNHEY and SMNVEV (reference sequence). This chain's CDR3 is CASSTIASSGANVLTF. The DNA of the CDR3 is TGTGCCAGCAGTACTATCGCGTCCTCTGGGGCCAACGTCCTGACTTTC.

J is TRBJ2-7 and V is TRBV29-1; D is perhaps TRBD1 (6 bases). The CDR3 extends over 14 amino acids. V was cut by 0 bases and J by 4 bases, with 13 bases left in between. Germline V lookup: CDR1 SQVTM, CDR2 ANQGSEA. The CDR3 region is CSVEDRDNLYEQYF. In DNA, the CDR3 is TGCAGCGTTGAAGATCGGGACAATCTTTACGAGCAGTACTTC.

This clone was seen a few times. V and J are TRBV30 and TRBJ2-7; 9 positions match TRBD1. The CDR3 has 15 amino acids. J was trimmed by 4 bases and V by 4 bases; bases with no gene match: 11. The germline V gene has CDR1 GTSNPN and CDR2 SVGIG (reference sequence). The CDR3 DNA sequence: TGTGCCTGGACGACCCGGGACAGGGACCCATACGAGCAGTACTTC. It encodes CAWTTRDRDPYEQYF.

On this clone itself: Other nucleotide sequences in the sample specify the same CDR3. This chain uses TRBV4-1 with TRBJ2-5; no clear D. This CDR3 region has 13 residues. Germline-derived CDR1 and CDR2 are MGHRA and YSYEKL. Deletions cut 1 base from V and 1 base from J, with 4 bases between. As DNA, the CDR3 is TGCGCCAGCAGCCAAGGGCCCCAAGAGACCCAGTACTTC. Translating it yields CASSQGPQETQYF.

The gene calls are TRBV13 and TRBJ2-5; 8 bases map to TRBD1. The CDR3 runs to 14 residues. Germline CDR1 and CDR2: PRHDT and FYEKMQ (reference sequence). J gave up 4 bases and V 6 bases, and 7 bases lay outside the gene matches. CDR3 residues: CASRAQGAGETQYF. The CDR3 region has the DNA TGTGCCAGCAGAGCCCAGGGGGCCGGAGAGACCCAGTACTTC. The variable domain in full, with the rest retrieved from reference TRBV13 and TRBJ2-5, is AAGVIQSPRHLIKEKRETATLKCYPIPRHDTVYWYQQGPGQDPQFLISFYEKMQSDKGSIPDRFSAQQFSDYHSELNMSSLELGDSALYFCASRAQGAGETQYFGPGTRLLVL.